This is a list of T cell receptor beta chains from one sample in a study of cytomegalovirus exposure and HLA in healthy donors. Generated by immunoSEQ multiplex PCR, the TCRdb table keeps only in-frame clones and is missing some. The sample lists under 200,000 clones, about 75% occurring once. The source material was PBMCs. The receptors derive from a male donor in good health and CMV-seronegative. The CDR3 runs from the conserved cysteine through the conserved F or W. Where a row states a size, it is once, few, many or the class of an expanded clone; other rows omit it.

TRBV7-9,-,CASSSSVEELFF
TRBV28,-,CASSGGGQDTDTQYF
TRBV13,-,CASSLGGGQGILNTEAFF
TRBV6-5,-,CASSSLAGGNNEQFF
TRBV28,-,CASSPEIISNNEQFF
TRBV2,-,CASSEGGGDTEAFF
TRBV19,-,CASRTSGGDEQFF
TRBV30,once,CAAGVGEQFF
TRBV29-1,-,CSVRQGAGTEAFF
TRBV6-5,-,CASSFSGVQDSPLHF
TRBV6-5,-,CASSFNREKLFF
TRBV2,-,CASRRQGVKETQYF
TRBV7-9,-,CASRLTDSPLHF
TRBV5-1,once,CASSLILGRTGGYEQYF
TRBV4-1,-,CASSLTGTDTQYF
TRBV29-1,-,CSVVHNQETQYF
TRBV5-1,-,CASSSILAGGSNHEQFF
TRBV7-9,-,CASSLAASGRAGEQFF
TRBV27,few,CASSLLASGSTDTQYF
TRBV28,-,CASRSRNLGQPYEQYF
TRBV19,-,CASRKQLSDNTEAFF
TRBV29-1,once,CSGVGTSGGAADTQYF
TRBV6-6,once,CASRRPTSGGAHEQYF
TRBV7-2,few,CASSSQLNYGYTF
TRBV19,-,CASSGRTGRISGELFF
TRBV5-1,-,CASSLGHGGSADTQYF
TRBV4-1,-,CASSQDVGTGKNYGYTF
TRBV5-1,few,CASSPGDRGGNNEQFF
TRBV29-1,-,CSVWDSGGAQYF
TRBV5-4,once,CASKPSGGNTGELFF
TRBV9,-,CASSSSSRTDGSTDTQYF
TRBV12-5,-,CASATKETQYF
TRBV7-2,-,CASSGQGPYTDTQYF
TRBV6-1,once,CASSGTGEGTNEKLFF
TRBV19,-,CASKIGGSSPLHF
TRBV2,-,CASSETTGRREKLFF